The following is a T cell receptor beta chain sequence with its context. This clonotype showed up just a few times. Its antigen is still unknown. No much larger clonotype is one base removed from it; base qualities were not supplied. From the second PCR step onward, the TCR alpha chain libraries and the TCR beta chain libraries were amplified separately. Donor CMV status was determined by IFNgamma production from CD4+ T cells after overnight stimulation of fresh PBMCs with CMV viral lysate. Using Miltenyi beads, CD4 T cells were first positively selected, and CD8 T cells were then positively selected from the CD4-negative fraction. Cells were stained for CD3, CD4, CD8, CD45RA, CD27 and a live/dead dye and were sorted on a BD Aria II into four subsets based on CD45RA and CD27. A few healthy volunteers provided blood, and the blood of each volunteer was split into CD4 and CD8 T cells and then into four differentiation subsets. Around 110 ml of peripheral blood was taken from each donor, and PBMC were separated by density-gradient centrifugation on Ficoll-Paque PLUS. After sorting, cells were lysed in RLT buffer, RNA was extracted using a Qiagen RNeasy kit, and the extracted RNA was stored at -80 degrees C.

Receptor amplification or capture employed UMI-ligation and nested PCR. To cover both TRBC1 and TRBC2, the beta constant-region primer consisted of an equimolar mix of two oligonucleotides. The ligated cDNA went through four rounds of PCR with nested alpha and beta constant-region primers together with the SP2 primer. A single-stranded oligonucleotide carrying the SP2 primer and a 12-nucleotide UMI was ligated to the 3' end of the cDNA by T4 RNA ligase 1. Incubation of the ligation reaction was carried out at 16 degrees C for about 19-25 hours. To avoid over-amplification, PCR2 was usually performed as a SYBR Green qPCR and halted once a predetermined threshold was reached. Apart from the first purification, every purification step used Agencourt AMPure XP magnetic beads. Libraries were quantified by Qubit and checked on a TapeStation, with a main peak expected near 650 bp. Sequencing of the pooled libraries was done on an Illumina MiSeq using v2 2x251 paired-end kits, which typically yielded roughly 0.95-2 million reads per sample. Each sample was pooled at about 4.2 nM, and roughly 4.5-8% PhiX was included to help cluster recognition. The study's processing was this. Using tag matching that tolerated one base-pair mismatch, Decombinator assigned V and J genes to FASTQ reads that had been processed by Demultiplexor. UMIs were used by Collapsinator to correct both sequencing errors and frequency errors arising from PCR heterogeneity. TCRs were translated and CDR3s were extracted from the conserved cysteine to the FGXG phenylalanine by CDR3Translator, with non-productive sequences being flagged. Repertoires were subsampled to equal numbers of UMI-defined TCRs before Gini, Shannon entropy and inverse Simpson indices were calculated. Clonotype abundance distributions were fitted to a power law by maximum likelihood within the linear range. On one naive CD8 sample, the pipeline and MIGEC gave similar UMI counts, unique TCR numbers and clonal distributions. In one analysis, naive TCRs that were also found in any memory subset of the same donor were excluded from the naive repertoire. Repertoires were searched for approximately 7,000 CMV-associated CDR3 sequences compiled from VDJdb and a published dataset. TCRdb's own reprocessing of the public reads used fastp at Q25 and MiXCR and kept productive beta chains. Each record represents a unique CDR3 protein, reported with the most common genes and DNA among its rows. The authors' filters were not applied to this entry. The sample table contains about 150,000 distinct CDR3 sequences; only one count was recorded for under 25% of them. The top ten clonotypes cover roughly 0.1% of the sample.

The sample originates from a study of naive and memory T cell subsets (dated by TCRdb to the late 2010s). Notes on the research overall: An open-source, UMI-based TCR alpha and beta sequencing pipeline was applied to sorted naive and memory peripheral blood T cell subsets. RNA was DNase-treated and reverse transcribed with TCR constant-region primers, mostly using SuperScript III. The results of the functional CMV T cell responses matched the IgG serology results in every case.

What the research found in general, with its limitations: Gini index rose and Shannon and inverse Simpson diversity fell from naive through CM, EM and EMRA in both CD4 and CD8 cells. Single alpha or beta chain sequences, rather than paired alpha/beta receptors, were used to define clonotypes. The abundance of TCRs followed a power law with an exponent that differed between naive and memory subsets yet stayed consistent across the three individuals. No ground truth was available to validate the repertoire findings for the naive and memory subsets. RNA-based TCR counts may be influenced by expression changes linked to T cell activation and differentiation. A few larger clonotypes were present in naive repertoires, particularly the CD8 repertoires, and these clonotypes were possibly memory cells re-expressing CD45RA. Following error correction, more than 90% of naive TCR sequences occurred only once, which made naive abundance distributions much steeper than those of memory subsets.

CDR1 ENHRY and CDR2 SYGVKD were looked up in the germline V gene. V ends up 3 bases short and J 2 bases short, with an unmatched junction base count of 1. Counted from cysteine to phenylalanine, this CDR3 has 15 amino acids. Only CDR3 DNA is held: 45 bases, read in frame from base 1. Input material: naive CD4+ T cells from blood. The sample's cell subset or site label is to be understood as: naive T cells, CD45RA high CD27+. The chain uses TRBV10-3 and TRBJ2-7; 13 middle bases align to TRBD2. This receptor was taken from a human donor in good health. In nucleotides, the sequence is TGTGCCATCAGTGAAGGGACTAGCGGGACCTACGAGCAGTACTTC. Translation gives CAISEGTSGTYEQYF.